These 18 T cell receptor beta chains were sequenced from one sample in a study of human T cells and chemical hapten exposure (dated by TCRdb to the early 2020s). Taken with the paper, the label for time point translates to: patch test 1, 2 weeks after DPC sensitization. The intended sense of this specimen's treatment or condition label: therapeutic diphenylcyclopropenone sensitization with weekly scalp DPC. Library preparation employed RACE. Sequencing was performed on a NextSeq 500. TCRdb redid the processing of the public reads, applying fastp at Q25 and MiXCR, and retained in-frame beta chains. All rows with the same CDR3 protein become a single entry with the most common DNA and genes. In all, the sample holds 350,000 or so distinct CDR3 sequences, and around 7% of those were seen once. Of the sample, roughly 8% falls within the top ten clones. This specimen consisted of whole blood, obtained in connection with sensitization to the hapten diphenylcyclopropenone (DPC). Receptor source: a woman between 18 and 30 years old with alopecia areata. Some clones in this sample may be carry-over from other donors' samples.

This clonotype was detected only a few times. This rearrangement joins TRBV20-1 to TRBJ1-1; D gene uncertain. Trimming took 7 bases from V and 6 from J, leaving 12 bases between them. This CDR3 region has 11 residues. Germline lookup yields CDR1 DFQATT and CDR2 SNEGSKA (reference sequence). This CDR3 is CSVSPPPEAFF. For the CDR3, the DNA is TGCAGTGTATCCCCCCCCCCTGAAGCTTTCTTT.

This clonotype has just a few counts. The chain recombines TRBV6-2 or TRBV6-3 with TRBJ2-6; D is unresolved. Germline V CDR1 and CDR2: MNHEY, SVGEGT. The CDR3 has 14 amino acids. V lost 6 bases, J lost 0 bases, and 6 bases lay in between. The CDR3 sequence: CASSNGSGANVLTF. In DNA form, the CDR3 reads TGTGCCAGCAGCAATGGCTCTGGGGCCAACGTCCTGACTTTC.

This clonotype occurred many times. The rearrangement joins TRBV7-2 to TRBJ2-5; the match to TRBD2 covers 8 bases. Germline trimming cut 5 bases from V and 1 base from J; bases unmatched to any gene: 15. Germline loops: CDR1 SGHTA, CDR2 FQGNSA. The CDR3 sequence is 18 residues long. In nucleotides, the CDR3 is TGTGCCAGCAGCCCGAGGGGTCGGCTAGCGGGCCGCCAAGAGACCCAGTACTTC. Translating it yields CASSPRGRLAGRQETQYF.

The chain carries TRBV7-9 and TRBJ1-1; D not resolved. Germline V gene data show CDR1 as SEHNR and CDR2 as FQNEAQ (reference sequence). The V and J ends lost 5 bases and 2 bases respectively, with 12 bases between them. CDR3 length: 14 residues. CDR3 in DNA: TGTGCCAGCAGCCCCAGCCTGATAAACACTGAAGCTTTCTTT. This translates into CASSPSLINTEAFF.

This clonotype was detected ten times or more. This chain links TRBV9 with TRBJ1-5, with TRBD1 identical over 9 bases. CDR1 and CDR2 (germline): SGDLS, YYNGEE. This CDR3 has 15 residues. The V gene end was trimmed by 0 bases and the J gene end by 6 bases; junction bases not matched to a gene: 4. The CDR3 region has the DNA TGTGCCAGCAGCGTAGACGCGACAGGGGGTCAGCCCCAGCATTTT. Translating it yields CASSVDATGGQPQHF. The whole variable domain, filled in from reference TRBV9 and TRBJ1-5, reads DSGVTQTPKHLITATGQRVTLRCSPRSGDLSVYWYQQSLDQGLQFLIQYYNGEERAKGNILERFSAQQFPDLHSELNLSSLELGDSALYFCASSVDATGGQPQHFGDGTRLSIL.

This clonotype was detected a few times. V is TRBV4-1 and J is TRBJ1-6, with TRBD1 as a possible D gene (5 bases). The germline V gene encodes CDR1 MGHRA and CDR2 YSYEKL. The CDR3 consists of 17 residues. V was pared by 0 bases and J by 9 bases, with 18 bases between. The CDR3 protein is CASSQDIRPGGGSPLHF. CDR3 coding DNA: TGCGCCAGCAGCCAAGATATTAGACCGGGGGGTGGTTCACCCCTCCACTTT.

This chain uses TRBV9 with TRBJ1-1; D uncertain. Germline values: CDR1 SGDLS, CDR2 YYNGEE. This CDR3 is 16 amino acids long. V was trimmed by 4 bases and J by 0 bases, leaving 16 bases between them. The CDR3 DNA sequence: TGTGCCAGCAGCTTCACCGTGGGCAGGATGAACACTGAAGCTTTCTTT. Protein: CASSFTVGRMNTEAFF.

CDR3 bases: TGTGCCAGCAGTTCCCGGGGAGCCGGAAACACCATATATTTT. Encoded protein: CASSSRGAGNTIYF. V usage is TRBV12-3 or TRBV12-4 and J usage is TRBJ1-3, with unresolved D. V shed 4 bases and J shed 4 bases, with 11 bases lying between them. The CDR3 consists of 14 residues.

This clonotype was seen ten or more times. One end of the junction is discordant with germline, which a read error may explain. CDR3 nucleotides: TGTGCCAGCTCCGGCACCCGGGAGCTGTTTTTT. Translating it yields CASSGTRELFF. V and J are TRBV12-3 or TRBV12-4 and TRBJ2-2; D unresolved. The CDR3 is made up of 11 amino acids.

This clonotype came up a few times. The V and J genes are TRBV2 and TRBJ1-5; D not resolved. Germline loops: CDR1 SNHLY, CDR2 FYNNEI. V shed 6 bases and J shed 3 bases, with 9 bases lying between them. This CDR3 contains 13 residues. The CDR3 is CASRGMINQPQHF. The CDR3 DNA reads as TGTGCCAGCAGGGGTATGATCAATCAGCCCCAGCATTTT.

The rearrangement links TRBV5-5 to TRBJ2-1; 7 positions match TRBD2. Germline V gives CDR1 SGHKS, CDR2 YYEKEE (reference sequence). The CDR3 covers 15 residues. After removal of 3 bases from V and 0 bases from J, the junction contained 3 bases not matched to a gene. CDR3 nucleotides: TGTGCCAGCAGCTCCGGGGGGAGCTCCTACAATGAGCAGTTCTTC. Amino acids: CASSSGGSSYNEQFF.

This clonotype has only a few counts. The chain has TRBV5-4 and TRBJ2-3; the match to TRBD1 covers 7 bases. The CDR3 consists of 14 residues. Germline V CDR1 and CDR2: SGHNT, YYREEE (reference sequence). J was trimmed by 6 bases and V by 5 bases; bases with no gene match: 9. Here the CDR3 reads CASSLGQPEDTQYF. The DNA of the CDR3 is TGTGCCAGCAGTCTGGGACAGCCGGAGGATACGCAGTATTTT.

V usage is TRBV11-1 and J usage is TRBJ1-5; D is unclear. The germline V gene has CDR1 SGHAT and CDR2 FQDESV (reference sequence). This CDR3 is 14 amino acids long. V lost 9 bases and J 0 bases, leaving 12 bases between the germline ends. CDR3 coding DNA: TGTGCCAGTGGGCCCTACCCTAGCAATCAGCCCCAGCATTTT. Encoded protein: CASGPYPSNQPQHF.

The table lists this clonotype with many counts. The rearrangement joins TRBV4-3 to TRBJ2-1, with D possibly matching TRBD2 (6 bases). Trimming stripped 0 bases from V and 4 bases from J, with 10 bases between. CDR3 length: 15 residues. Germline V CDR1 and CDR2: LGHNA, YSLEER. This chain's CDR3 is CASSQDNGGYNEQFF. The CDR3 DNA follows: TGCGCCAGCAGCCAAGATAACGGGGGTTACAATGAGCAGTTCTTC.

The V and J genes are TRBV28 and TRBJ2-1; 8 nucleotides match TRBD1. The CDR3 has 13 residues. The germline CDR1 and CDR2 sequences are MDHEN and SYDVKM. Losses at the gene ends were 10 bases for V and 4 bases for J; bases not matched to a gene: 6. CDR3 bases: TGTGCCACCAGAACAGGGGGATACAATGAGCAGTTCTTC. This gives the protein CATRTGGYNEQFF. Combining the CDR3 with reference TRBV28 and TRBJ2-1 gives the whole variable domain DVKVTQSSRYLVKRTGEKVFLECVQDMDHENMFWYRQDPGLGLRLIYFSYDVKMKEKGDIPEGYSVSREKKERFSLILESASTNQTSMYLCATRTGGYNEQFFGPGTRLTVL.

This clonotype has at least ten counts. The CDR3 spells CASSPPRQQYQPQHF. DNA for the CDR3: TGTGCCAGCAGCCCACCGAGGCAGCAGTACCAGCCCCAGCATTTT. The chain is built from TRBV5-6 and TRBJ1-5; D unresolved. Trimming stripped 4 bases from V and 7 bases from J, with 18 bases between. Germline assignment: CDR1 SGHDT and CDR2 YYEEEE. This CDR3 has 15 residues.

This clonotype was counted a few times. This rearrangement joins TRBV27 to TRBJ1-2; D gene ambiguous. The length of the CDR3 is 13 residues. Looked up from germline, CDR1 is MNHEY and CDR2 is SMNVEV (reference sequence). V was cut by 5 bases and J by 7 bases, with 14 bases left in between. CDR3 bases: TGTGCCAGCAGTCCTTCCGCTCTGGTTGGCTACACCTTC. This codes for CASSPSALVGYTF.

This clonotype has ten or more counts. The rearrangement joins TRBV20-1 to TRBJ1-1; possibly TRBD1 for D (5 bases). Between the trimmed V and J ends, which lost 5 bases and 6 bases, there was a span of 19 bases. The germline V gene encodes CDR1 DFQATT and CDR2 SNEGSKA (reference sequence). The length of the CDR3 is 14 residues. The CDR3 region is CSALPRDRRSEAFF. CDR3 sequence (DNA): TGCAGTGCTCTACCCCGGGACCGCCGATCTGAAGCTTTCTTT.